Following are 6 T cell receptor beta chains from one sample sequenced in a study of blood T cells in healthy people across ages. Next came a second PCR, run for about 6 to 12 cycles, which used a sample-barcoded 5' primer along with a J-beta primer mix. TCRdb re-called the 5' RACE reads through MiXCR, storing one row per CDR3 protein. The repertoire consists of nearly 800,000 distinct CDR3 sequences, with 56% occurring once and the leading ten covering roughly 25%. The sequencing input was blood. The receptors come from a man in his forties or fifties in good health.

The chain combines TRBV29-1 with TRBJ2-3; weak D call: TRBD1 (6 bases). Trimming left V 2 bases short and J 0 bases short, with 15 bases between. CDR3 length: 16 amino acids. The germline CDR1 and CDR2 sequences are SQVTM and ANQGSEA. CDR3 coding DNA: TGCAGCGTTGAAACAGGGCGCGGCCGCAGCACAGATACGCAGTATTTT. It codes for CSVETGRGRSTDTQYF.

This clonotype was picked up a small number of times. The rearrangement joins TRBV20-1 to TRBJ2-3, with 12 bases lining up with TRBD2. The germline gives CDR1 DFQATT, CDR2 SNEGSKA (reference sequence). The CDR3 sequence is 17 residues long. J was trimmed by 3 bases and V by 2 bases; bases with no gene match: 9. The CDR3 sequence: CSARPTGLAGITDTQYF. In nucleotides, the CDR3 is TGCAGTGCTAGACCCACCGGACTAGCGGGAATAACAGATACGCAGTATTTT.

The chain employs TRBV10-3 and TRBJ2-1; no definite D call. The J call may be wrong; the DNA end is better matched by TRBJ2-7. The germline gives CDR1 ENHRY, CDR2 SYGVKD. The length of the CDR3 is 15 residues. The DNA of the CDR3 is TGTGCCATCAGTGAGAGTTTCGAGACCTACAATGAGCAGTACTTC. Translating gives CAISESFETYNEQYF.

The rearrangement links TRBV4-2 to TRBJ2-6; D is uncertain. The CDR3 totals 16 residues. V gave up 0 bases and J gave up 1 base, with 7 bases separating them. Germline CDR1 is LGHNA and CDR2 is YNFKEQ. This chain's CDR3 is CASSQDMSSGANVLTF. CDR3 bases: TGTGCCAGCAGCCAAGATATGTCATCTGGGGCCAACGTCCTGACTTTC.

The chain combines TRBV20-1 with TRBJ1-5; D remains unclear. Germline V gene sequence: CDR1 DFQATT, CDR2 SNEGSKA (reference sequence). Trimming removed 1 base at V and 2 bases at J, with 12 bases between. This CDR3 comprises 15 residues. The CDR3 nucleotides read TGCAGTGCTAGAGGTAGGGTATACGGCAATCAGCCCCAGCATTTT. It codes for CSARGRVYGNQPQHF.

CDR3 DNA sequence: TGTGCCAGCAGCTTTGACAGGAAGACAGATACGCAGTATTTT. Translating it yields CASSFDRKTDTQYF. The rearrangement links TRBV7-9 to TRBJ2-3, with TRBD1 as a possible D gene (6 bases). V lost 3 bases and J lost 3, with 10 bases in between. This CDR3 spans 14 amino acids. The germline V gene has CDR1 SEHNR and CDR2 FQNEAQ (reference sequence). Combining the CDR3 with reference TRBV7-9 and TRBJ2-3 gives the whole variable domain DTGVSQNPRHKITKRGQNVTFRCDPISEHNRLYWYRQTLGQGPEFLTYFQNEAQLEKSRLLSDRFSAERPKGSFSTLEIQRTEQGDSAMYLCASSFDRKTDTQYFGPGTRLTVL.